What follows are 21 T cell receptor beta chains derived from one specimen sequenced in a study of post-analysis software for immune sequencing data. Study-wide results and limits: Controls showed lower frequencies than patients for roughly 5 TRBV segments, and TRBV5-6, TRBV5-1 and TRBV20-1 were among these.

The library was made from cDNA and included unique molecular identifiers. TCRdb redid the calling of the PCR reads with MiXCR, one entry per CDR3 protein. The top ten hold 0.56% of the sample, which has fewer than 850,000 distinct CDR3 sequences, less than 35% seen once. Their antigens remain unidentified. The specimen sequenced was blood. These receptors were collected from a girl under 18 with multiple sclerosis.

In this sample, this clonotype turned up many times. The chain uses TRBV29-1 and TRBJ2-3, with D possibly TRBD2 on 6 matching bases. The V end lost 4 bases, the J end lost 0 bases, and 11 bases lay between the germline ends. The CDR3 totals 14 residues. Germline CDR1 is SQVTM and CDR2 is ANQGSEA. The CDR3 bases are TGCAGCGTTGTCACGGGAGTGAGCACAGATACGCAGTATTTT. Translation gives CSVVTGVSTDTQYF.

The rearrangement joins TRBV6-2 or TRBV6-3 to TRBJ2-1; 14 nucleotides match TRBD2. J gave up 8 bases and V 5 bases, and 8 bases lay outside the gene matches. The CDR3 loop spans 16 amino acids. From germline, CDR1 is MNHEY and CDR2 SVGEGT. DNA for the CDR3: TGTGCCAGCAGTCCACTCGGGACTAGCGGGAGCTATGAGCAGTTCTTC. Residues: CASSPLGTSGSYEQFF.

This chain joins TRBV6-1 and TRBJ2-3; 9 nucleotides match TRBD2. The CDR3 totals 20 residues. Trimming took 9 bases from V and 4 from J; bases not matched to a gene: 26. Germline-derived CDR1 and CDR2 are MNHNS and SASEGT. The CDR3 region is CARTQLTQSNLAGSPDTQYF. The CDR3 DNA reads TGTGCCAGGACACAACTTACCCAAAGCAATCTAGCGGGAAGTCCAGATACGCAGTATTTT.

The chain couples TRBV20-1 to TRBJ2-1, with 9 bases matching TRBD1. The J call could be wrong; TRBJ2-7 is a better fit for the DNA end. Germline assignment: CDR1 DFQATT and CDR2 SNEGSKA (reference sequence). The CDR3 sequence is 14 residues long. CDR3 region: CSAVGQGSYNEQYF. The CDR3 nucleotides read TGCAGTGCTGTGGGACAGGGCTCCTACAATGAGCAGTACTTC.

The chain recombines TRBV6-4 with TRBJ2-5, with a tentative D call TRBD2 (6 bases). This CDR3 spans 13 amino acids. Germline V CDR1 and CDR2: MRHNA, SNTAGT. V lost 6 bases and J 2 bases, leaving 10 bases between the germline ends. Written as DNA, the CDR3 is TGTGCCAGCAGGGAGGGGCCACAAGAGACCCAGTACTTC. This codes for CASREGPQETQYF.

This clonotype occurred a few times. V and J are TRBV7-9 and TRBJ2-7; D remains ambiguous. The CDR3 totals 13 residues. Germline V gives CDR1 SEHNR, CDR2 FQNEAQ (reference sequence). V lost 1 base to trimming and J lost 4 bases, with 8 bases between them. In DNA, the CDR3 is TGTGCCAGCAGCTTAGTTCCGGTGTACGAGCAGTACTTC. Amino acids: CASSLVPVYEQYF.

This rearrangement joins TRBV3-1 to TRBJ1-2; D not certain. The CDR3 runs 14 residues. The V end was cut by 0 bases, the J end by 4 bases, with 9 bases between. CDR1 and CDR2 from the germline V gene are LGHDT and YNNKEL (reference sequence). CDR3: CASSQDTAVYGYTF. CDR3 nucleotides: TGTGCCAGCAGCCAAGATACGGCAGTCTATGGCTACACCTTC.

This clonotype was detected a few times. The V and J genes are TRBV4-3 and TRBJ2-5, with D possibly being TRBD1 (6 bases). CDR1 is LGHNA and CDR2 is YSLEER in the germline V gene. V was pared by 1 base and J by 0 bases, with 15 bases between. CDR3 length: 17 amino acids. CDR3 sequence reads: CASSQGQDRENQETQYF. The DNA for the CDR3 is TGCGCCAGCAGCCAAGGCCAGGACAGAGAGAACCAAGAGACCCAGTACTTC.

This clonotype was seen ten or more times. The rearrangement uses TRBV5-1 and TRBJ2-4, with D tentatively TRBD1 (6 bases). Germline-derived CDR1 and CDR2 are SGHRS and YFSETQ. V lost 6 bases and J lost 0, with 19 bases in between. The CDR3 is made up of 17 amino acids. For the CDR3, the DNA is TGCGCCAGCACCCGTACCCCGGGACAAAGAGCCAAAAACATTCAGTACTTC. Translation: CASTRTPGQRAKNIQYF.

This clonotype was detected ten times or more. Here the CDR3 DNA reads TGCAGCGTTGAGGGTCGGTCTCGGGAGACCCAGTACTTC. Translating it yields CSVEGRSRETQYF. This chain uses TRBV29-1 with TRBJ2-5; the D is unclear. V was shortened by 3 bases and J by 5 bases, with 13 bases between the two germline ends. The CDR3 runs to 13 residues. The germline CDR1 and CDR2 sequences are SQVTM and ANQGSEA. Together with reference TRBV29-1 and TRBJ2-5, the CDR3 gives the full variable domain: SAVISQKPSRDICQRGTSLTIQCQVDSQVTMMFWYRQQPGQSLTLIATANQGSEATYESGFVIDKFPISRPNLTFSTLTVSNMSPEDSSIYLCSVEGRSRETQYFGPGTRLLVL.

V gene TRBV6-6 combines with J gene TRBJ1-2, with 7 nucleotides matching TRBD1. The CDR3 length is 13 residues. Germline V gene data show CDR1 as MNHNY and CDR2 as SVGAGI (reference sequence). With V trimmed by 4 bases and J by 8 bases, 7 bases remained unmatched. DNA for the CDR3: TGTGCCAGCAGTTCCGACAGGGCGAACGGCTACACCTTC. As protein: CASSSDRANGYTF.

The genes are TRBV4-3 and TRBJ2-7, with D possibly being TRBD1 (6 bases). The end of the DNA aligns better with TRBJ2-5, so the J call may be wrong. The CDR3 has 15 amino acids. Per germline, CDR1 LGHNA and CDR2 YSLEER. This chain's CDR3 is CASSQVGASRETQYF. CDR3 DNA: TGCGCCAGCAGCCAAGTGGGGGCTTCACGAGAGACCCAGTACTTC.

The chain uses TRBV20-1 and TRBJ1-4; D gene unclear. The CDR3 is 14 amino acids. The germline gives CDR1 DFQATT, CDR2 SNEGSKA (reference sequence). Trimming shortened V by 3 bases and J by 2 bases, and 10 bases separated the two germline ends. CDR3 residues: CSASEIRTNEKLFF. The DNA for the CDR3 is TGCAGTGCTAGCGAGATTCGGACTAATGAAAAACTGTTTTTT.

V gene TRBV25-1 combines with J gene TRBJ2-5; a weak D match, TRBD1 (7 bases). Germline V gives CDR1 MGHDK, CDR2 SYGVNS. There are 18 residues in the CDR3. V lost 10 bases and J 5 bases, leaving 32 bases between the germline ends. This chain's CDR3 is CATTQGDVGREMRETQYF. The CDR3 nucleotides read TGTGCCACCACCCAGGGGGATGTTGGACGGGAGATGAGGGAGACCCAGTACTTC.

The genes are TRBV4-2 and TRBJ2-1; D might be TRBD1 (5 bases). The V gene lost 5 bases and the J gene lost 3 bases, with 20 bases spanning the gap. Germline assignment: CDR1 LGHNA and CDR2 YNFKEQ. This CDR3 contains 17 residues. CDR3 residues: CASSFPTTDLNYNEQFF. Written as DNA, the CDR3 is TGTGCCAGCAGCTTCCCCACGACAGACCTAAACTACAATGAGCAGTTCTTC.

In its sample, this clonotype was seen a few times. Here the CDR3 DNA reads TGTGCCATCACCCAGGGGACTAGCGGGAATTCCTACAATGAGCAGTTCTTC. It yields the protein CAITQGTSGNSYNEQFF. J is TRBJ2-1 and V is TRBV10-3; 13 bases line up with TRBD2. J gave up 1 base and V 7 bases, and 7 bases lay outside the gene matches. The CDR3 consists of 17 residues. Germline V gene lookup returns CDR1 ENHRY and CDR2 SYGVKD.

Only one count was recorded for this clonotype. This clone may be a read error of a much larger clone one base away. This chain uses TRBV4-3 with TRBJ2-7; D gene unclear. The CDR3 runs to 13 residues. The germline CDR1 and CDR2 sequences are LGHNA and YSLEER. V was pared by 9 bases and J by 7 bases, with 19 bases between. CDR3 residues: CARRQALYNEQYF. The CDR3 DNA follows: TGCGCCAGACGGCAGGCCCTCTACAATGAGCAGTACTTC.

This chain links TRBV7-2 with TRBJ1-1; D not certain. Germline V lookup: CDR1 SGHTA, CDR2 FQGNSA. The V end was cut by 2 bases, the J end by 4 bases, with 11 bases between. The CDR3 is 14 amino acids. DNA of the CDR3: TGTGCCAGCAGCTTATTCGGAGTGGGCACTGAAGCTTTCTTT. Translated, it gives CASSLFGVGTEAFF.

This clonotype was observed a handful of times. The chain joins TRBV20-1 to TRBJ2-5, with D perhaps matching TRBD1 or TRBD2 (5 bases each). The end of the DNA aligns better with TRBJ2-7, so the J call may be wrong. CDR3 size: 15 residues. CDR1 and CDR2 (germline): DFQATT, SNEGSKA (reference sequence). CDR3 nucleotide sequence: TGCAGTGCTAGGGATTTTCAGGGAACGCGGGACGAGCAGTACTTC. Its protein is CSARDFQGTRDEQYF.

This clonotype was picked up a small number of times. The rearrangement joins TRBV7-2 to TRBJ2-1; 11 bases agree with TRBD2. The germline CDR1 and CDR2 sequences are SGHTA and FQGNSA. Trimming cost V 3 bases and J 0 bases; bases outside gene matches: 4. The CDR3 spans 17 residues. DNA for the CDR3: TGTGCCAGCAGCTTCCGACTAGCGGGACTCTCCTACAATGAGCAGTTCTTC. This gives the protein CASSFRLAGLSYNEQFF.

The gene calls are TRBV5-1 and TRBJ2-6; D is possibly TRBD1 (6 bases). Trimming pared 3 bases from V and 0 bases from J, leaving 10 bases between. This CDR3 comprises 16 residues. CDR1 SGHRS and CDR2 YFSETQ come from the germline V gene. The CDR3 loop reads CASSSDSSSGANVLTF. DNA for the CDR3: TGCGCCAGCAGCTCGGACAGTAGCTCTGGGGCCAACGTCCTGACTTTC.